This is a list of T cell receptor beta chains from one sample in a study of blood T cell repertoires in COVID-19. The data were produced by immunoSEQ multiplex PCR, yet TCRdb's version contains in-frame clones alone and is incomplete. This table holds some 94,000 clones, roughly 84% found once. The sample taken for sequencing was peripheral blood. The receptors stem from a man between 65 and 85 years old with active or convalescent COVID-19. Both conserved end residues are part of each CDR3. The D gene is left open where the match is weak. A row's size may be missing; if present it is once, few, many or a size class.

abundance	v_gene	j_gene	d_gene	CDR3nt	CDR3aa
.	TRBV6-5	TRBJ2-7	TRBD2	TGTGCCAGCAGTTCCTCGGGACTAGCGGGAGCCTACGAGCAGTACTTC	CASSSSGLAGAYEQYF
.	TRBV7-9	TRBJ2-3	.	TGTGCCAGCAGCCCCAGCGGGCCCACAGATACGCAGTATTTT	CASSPSGPTDTQYF
.	TRBV11-3	TRBJ2-3	TRBD1	TGTGCCAGCAGCTTCGGTCTCCAGGGGGCCCCGGCGCAGTATTTT	CASSFGLQGAPAQYF
once	TRBV15	TRBJ1-1	TRBD1	TGTGCCACCAGCAGAGGGACAGGGGGTTGGACTGAAGCTTTCTTT	CATSRGTGGWTEAFF
.	TRBV28	TRBJ2-7	.	TGTGCCAGCAGTTTACGGAGCTCCTACGAGCAGTACTTC	CASSLRSSYEQYF
once	TRBV6-5	TRBJ2-7	TRBD1	TGTGCCAGCAGTCCTGTGGACAGGGGGCGCGTCGAGCAGTACTTC	CASSPVDRGRVEQYF
.	TRBV30	TRBJ1-2	.	TGTGCCTGGAGTGTACCCCCCACGACAGGAAACTATGGCTACACCTTC	CAWSVPPTTGNYGYTF
.	TRBV20-1	TRBJ1-2	.	TGCAGTGCTAGACCGAGAGGAGGCTACACCTTC	CSARPRGGYTF
.	TRBV7-9	TRBJ1-2	TRBD1	TGTGCCAGCAGCTTAGCAGGGGGCGAAGGCTACACCTTC	CASSLAGGEGYTF
once	TRBV6-4	TRBJ2-7	.	TGTGCCAGCAGTGAACAGGGGGGGTCCTACGAGCAGTACTTC	CASSEQGGSYEQYF
.	TRBV12-5	TRBJ1-1	.	TGTGCTAGTGGTCCCGGTACCCCCGAGTGGACTGAAGCTTTCTTT	CASGPGTPEWTEAFF
.	TRBV18	TRBJ2-7	TRBD1	TGTGCCAGCTCACCAAGTCGGGACAGGGCCATCTACGAGCAGTACTTC	CASSPSRDRAIYEQYF
few	TRBV28	TRBJ2-5	.	TGTGCCAGCAGTTTTCGGAGCAGGGGGGTAAATCAAGAGACCCAGTACTTC	CASSFRSRGVNQETQYF
.	TRBV11-2	TRBJ2-7	.	TGTGCCAGCAGCTTAGGGGGCTTGCTCTACGAGCAGTACTTC	CASSLGGLLYEQYF
few	TRBV30	TRBJ2-5	TRBD2	TGTGCCTGGAGTGTAACGGGGGGGGGAGAGACCCAGTACTTC	CAWSVTGGGETQYF
.	TRBV7-9	TRBJ2-3	.	TGTGCCAGCAGAAAATACCGGGGTGGGGTAGATACGCAGTATTTT	CASRKYRGGVDTQYF
.	TRBV5-8	TRBJ1-2	TRBD1	TGTGCCAGCAGCTTAGCGGACAGGGGTAGGAGCTTC	CASSLADRGRSF
.	TRBV9	TRBJ2-2	TRBD1	TGTGCCAGCCAGGGACAGGGGGCGTCCGGGGAGCTGTTTTTT	CASQGQGASGELFF
.	TRBV6-5	TRBJ1-2	.	TGTGCCAGCAGGGGGGGGGCCCCCTATGGCTACACCTTC	CASRGGAPYGYTF
.	TRBV4-2	TRBJ1-2	.	TGTGCCAGCAGCCAAGAGGTACAGGCCTATGGCTACACCTTC	CASSQEVQAYGYTF
.	TRBV6-5	TRBJ1-2	.	TGTGCCAGCAGTTTCGACCGAGGAGCATATGGCTACACCTTC	CASSFDRGAYGYTF
.	TRBV7-9	TRBJ1-1	TRBD1	TGTGCCAGCAGCTTTGAGGGACAGAAGAACACTGAAGCTTTCTTT	CASSFEGQKNTEAFF
.	TRBV6-4	TRBJ1-3	.	TGTGCCAGCAGAGTGGGGCACTCTGGAAACACCATATATTTT	CASRVGHSGNTIYF
.	TRBV9	TRBJ1-3	.	TGTGCCAGCAGCGTTGTTTCTACCGGAAACACCATATATTTT	CASSVVSTGNTIYF
.	TRBV6-2/TRBV6-3	TRBJ1-1	.	TGTGCCAGCAGTTACGGAGCCCATGCGGACACTGAAGCTTTCTTT	CASSYGAHADTEAFF
.	TRBV5-8	TRBJ1-2	.	TGTGCCAGCAGCTTGGATTGGGGGGGTTTCGACTATGGCTACACCTTC	CASSLDWGGFDYGYTF
.	TRBV24-1	TRBJ2-3	TRBD2	TGTGCCACCAGTGAAGGCAAGCGGGGTAACACAGATACGCAGTATTTT	CATSEGKRGNTDTQYF
once	TRBV10-3	TRBJ1-1	TRBD1	TGTGCCATCAGTGGGACAGGGGGCCTGAACACTGAAGCTTTCTTT	CAISGTGGLNTEAFF
.	TRBV7-9	TRBJ2-2	.	TGTGCCAGCAGCCCACAGGGTGGTCGGTCCGGGGAGCTGTTTTTT	CASSPQGGRSGELFF
.	TRBV19	TRBJ2-2	TRBD2	TGTGCCAGTAGTACCGTAGCGGGGAAACCCCTAACCGGGGAGCTGTTTTTT	CASSTVAGKPLTGELFF
.	TRBV5-6	TRBJ1-1	TRBD1	TGTGCCAGCAGCTTGGGCAGGGGGTCGTTGGTCAACACTGAAGCTTTCTTT	CASSLGRGSLVNTEAFF
once	TRBV28	TRBJ2-1	.	TGTGCCAGCAGTTTCGTTAATAAAGGAGTCTACAATGAGCAGTTCTTC	CASSFVNKGVYNEQFF
.	TRBV2	TRBJ2-4	.	TGTGCCAGCAGTGCCGAAAACATTCAGTACTTC	CASSAENIQYF
.	TRBV7-2	TRBJ2-1	.	TGTGCCAGCAGCTTAGAGGGGCTGAATGAGCAGTTCTTC	CASSLEGLNEQFF
.	TRBV24-1	TRBJ1-1	.	TGTGCCACCCCCTCATGGGGGCGACCAGGGAACACTGAAGCTTTCTTT	CATPSWGRPGNTEAFF
few	TRBV7-8	TRBJ2-7	.	TGTGCCAGCAGCCCCCAGGGAGGGGGTAACTTCTACGAGCAGTACTTC	CASSPQGGGNFYEQYF
few	TRBV30	TRBJ1-2	TRBD1	TGTGCCTGGAGTGCCGGGACAGGGTATGGCTACACCTTC	CAWSAGTGYGYTF
.	TRBV4-1	TRBJ1-4	TRBD1	TGCGCCAGCAGCCAAGGTGGGACAGGGGGTGAAAAACTGTTTTTT	CASSQGGTGGEKLFF
.	TRBV27	TRBJ1-2	.	TGTGCCAGCAGTTTAGCAGGGGCGGGCTATGGCTACACCTTC	CASSLAGAGYGYTF
.	TRBV6-1	TRBJ1-2	.	TGTGCCAGCAGTGACCTTTCGGGGTCCTATGGCTACACCTTC	CASSDLSGSYGYTF
.	TRBV5-4	TRBJ1-2	.	TGTGCCAGCAGTTATAACATCGGGGGGGGCTACACCTTC	CASSYNIGGGYTF
.	TRBV7-9	TRBJ2-3	.	TGTGCCAGCAGCTTAGCGCGGGCCGCAGATACGCAGTATTTT	CASSLARAADTQYF
.	TRBV5-4	TRBJ2-1	TRBD2	TGTGCCAGCAGCTTGCCAATAGCGGGGGGTCTAAAGGAGCAGTTCTTC	CASSLPIAGGLKEQFF
.	TRBV10-3	TRBJ2-6	TRBD2	TGTGCCATCAGTGAGGCCATCGGGACTAGCGGGCCCTCCTCTGGGGCCAACGTCCTGACTTTC	CAISEAIGTSGPSSGANVLTF
.	TRBV7-6	TRBJ2-1	.	TGTGCCAGCAGCAACCGACTGAAACCCAGCTCCTACAATGAGCAGTTCTTC	CASSNRLKPSSYNEQFF
.	TRBV28	TRBJ1-1	TRBD1	TGTGCCAGCAGCCTCCGGGACAGAAACACTGAAGCTTTCTTT	CASSLRDRNTEAFF
.	TRBV6-2/TRBV6-3	TRBJ2-1	TRBD1	TGTGCCAGCAGTTCAGGGGGCAACTCCTACAATGAGCAGTTCTTC	CASSSGGNSYNEQFF
.	TRBV9	TRBJ2-1	.	TGTGCCAGCAGCGTAGGTAGCAATGAGCAGTTCTTC	CASSVGSNEQFF
.	TRBV28	TRBJ1-4	.	TGTGCCAGCAGTGTCGTGGGGGCAGCGAATGAAAAACTGTTTTTT	CASSVVGAANEKLFF
.	TRBV5-1	TRBJ1-1	.	TGCGCCAGCAGCCACAGTGGCGTGAACACTGAAGCTTTCTTT	CASSHSGVNTEAFF
.	TRBV7-9	TRBJ2-3	TRBD2	TGTGCCACCTCACTAGCGGGGGGGCCAAATACGCAGTATTTT	CATSLAGGPNTQYF
.	TRBV5-6	TRBJ1-6	.	TGTGCCAGCAGCTTTAGGGGGATACCCCTCCACTTT	CASSFRGIPLHF
.	TRBV2	TRBJ1-3	.	TGTGCCAGCAGTGAAGCGCTTCACCAGGGGTATGGAAACACCATATATTTT	CASSEALHQGYGNTIYF
once	TRBV24-1	TRBJ2-1	.	TGTGCCACCAGGGACAGGAGACTAGGGGATGAGCAGTTCTTC	CATRDRRLGDEQFF
.	TRBV3-1/TRBV3-2	TRBJ1-1	.	TGTGCCAGCAGCCACGCCAGGGGTGGTACTGAAGCTTTCTTT	CASSHARGGTEAFF
.	TRBV30	TRBJ1-5	.	TGTGCCTGGAGTTACACAGAGAATCAGCCCCAGCATTTT	CAWSYTENQPQHF
once	TRBV18	TRBJ2-3	TRBD2	TGTGCCAGCTCACCGAAGGGCGGGGGGGGCACAGATACGCAGTATTTT	CASSPKGGGGTDTQYF